These 27 T cell receptor beta chains came from one sample sequenced in a study of blood T cells in healthy people across ages. Primed by a sample-barcoded 5' primer and a J-beta primer mix, a second PCR proceeded for roughly 7 to 11 cycles. Via MiXCR, TCRdb re-called the 5' RACE reads, giving one row per CDR3 protein. The sample has some 1,800,000 distinct CDR3 sequences, approximately 39% seen once; the top ten hold 23%. The sample comprised blood. These receptors were taken from a human donor in good health.

This chain links TRBV7-2 with TRBJ1-2; D is unclear. This CDR3 spans 14 amino acids. V dropped 0 bases and J dropped 5 bases, with 10 bases sitting between them. Germline CDR1 and CDR2: SGHTA and FQGNSA. The DNA for the CDR3 is TGTGCCAGCAGCTTAGCGCGGAGAGTTTATGGCTACACCTTC. Translating gives CASSLARRVYGYTF.

The V call is TRBV11-2, the J call TRBJ2-7, with TRBD1 matching over 7 bases. Germline V gives CDR1 SGHAT, CDR2 FQNNGV. Trimming cost V 7 bases and J 2 bases; bases outside gene matches: 5. The CDR3 is 13 amino acids. CDR3 DNA sequence: TGTGCCAGCAAAAGGGGGCCAACCTACGAGCAGTACTTC. It translates to CASKRGPTYEQYF.

This clonotype was seen a handful of times. This chain uses TRBV20-1 with TRBJ2-5; 11 positions agree with TRBD2. Per the germline V gene, CDR1 is DFQATT and CDR2 is SNEGSKA (reference sequence). The CDR3 loop spans 13 amino acids. CDR3 nucleotide sequence: TGCAGCCCGGGACTAGCGGACCTTAGGACCCAGTACTTC. Protein sequence: CSPGLADLRTQYF.

Notes on this clonotype: This clone may be a read error of a much larger clone one base away. The chain links TRBV9 to TRBJ2-4, with 8 bases fitting TRBD1. From germline, CDR1 is SGDLS and CDR2 YYNGEE. The CDR3 sequence is 13 residues long. The CDR3 region has the DNA TGTGCCGGCAGCGTGGACAGGGAGAACATTCAGTACTTC. Translating gives CAGSVDRENIQYF.

The J gene is TRBJ2-3, the V gene TRBV9; D may be TRBD2 (5 bases). Trimming removed 1 base from V and 2 bases from J, with 11 bases in between. The germline CDR1 and CDR2 sequences are SGDLS and YYNGEE. CDR3 size: 15 residues. The CDR3 is CASSVQAGTTDTQYF. The CDR3 nucleotides are TGTGCCAGCAGCGTACAGGCGGGTACCACAGATACGCAGTATTTT.

This clonotype was observed a few times. The rearrangement links TRBV11-2 to TRBJ2-1, with 9 bases that match TRBD2. V dropped 4 bases and J dropped 6; count of bases not matched to a gene: 10. The CDR3 contains 16 residues. In germline, CDR1 is SGHAT, CDR2 FQNNGV. The CDR3 here is CASSSRLAGGLNEQFF. In DNA form, the CDR3 reads TGTGCCAGCAGCTCCCGGCTGGCGGGGGGGCTCAATGAGCAGTTCTTC.

This clonotype was found many times. CDR3: CASSSTGGDSPLHF. DNA for the CDR3: TGTGCCAGCAGTTCGACAGGGGGCGATTCACCCCTCCACTTT. The rearrangement joins TRBV25-1 to TRBJ1-6, with TRBD1 matching over 10 bases. V was pared by 5 bases and J by 8 bases, with 3 bases of the junction left unmatched. This CDR3 region has 14 residues. Germline lookup yields CDR1 MGHDK and CDR2 SYGVNS.

This clonotype was found a few times. The chain recombines TRBV10-3 with TRBJ1-2; a possible D gene is TRBD1 (5 bases). Germline lookup yields CDR1 ENHRY and CDR2 SYGVKD. V lost 1 base and J lost 6, with 12 bases in between. CDR3 size: 14 residues. The CDR3 DNA sequence: TGTGCCATCAGTGAGTGGGGCCAAGGGGATGGCTACACCTTC. This encodes CAISEWGQGDGYTF.

The chain combines TRBV6-2 or TRBV6-3 with TRBJ2-7; 7 bases match TRBD1. Germline CDR1 and CDR2: MNHEY and SVGEGT. V was pared by 6 bases and J by 1 base, with 12 bases of the junction left unmatched. The CDR3 contains 16 residues. CDR3 nucleotides: TGTGCCAGCAGCCCTCTTGACAGGGACGCTTCCTACGAGCAGTACTTC. This encodes CASSPLDRDASYEQYF.

Ten or more counts support this clonotype. The chain joins TRBV27 to TRBJ2-6, with TRBD1 matching 10 bases. Germline assignment: CDR1 MNHEY and CDR2 SMNVEV (reference sequence). The CDR3 loop spans 18 amino acids. With 4 bases clipped from V and 0 bases from J, the junction kept 6 bases outside the gene matches. CDR3: CASSSLGQGYSGANVLTF. The CDR3, as DNA: TGTGCCAGCAGTTCCCTGGGACAGGGGTACTCTGGGGCCAACGTCCTGACTTTC.

The V and J genes are TRBV12-3 or TRBV12-4 and TRBJ1-5; D call uncertain. The length of the CDR3 is 12 residues. Trimming stripped 6 bases from V and 5 bases from J, with 8 bases between. The CDR3, as DNA: TGTGCCAGCAGGCAAAGAGATCAGCCCCAGCATTTT. Translated: CASRQRDQPQHF.

The V call is TRBV10-3, the J call TRBJ2-1, with 8 bases fitting TRBD1. Trimming removed 6 bases from V and 5 bases from J; junction bases left unmatched: 6. This CDR3 comprises 14 residues. Per germline, CDR1 ENHRY and CDR2 SYGVKD. The CDR3 is CAIRPGGSNNEQFF. The CDR3 DNA reads as TGTGCCATCAGGCCAGGGGGCTCAAACAATGAGCAGTTCTTC.

The gene calls are TRBV29-1 and TRBJ2-3; TRBD2 aligns across 10 bases. This CDR3 spans 15 amino acids. Germline CDR1 SQVTM, CDR2 ANQGSEA. Trimming cost V 3 bases and J 1 base; bases outside gene matches: 4. The CDR3 region has the DNA TGCAGCGTTGACGGTCTAGCGGGGGGCACAGATACGCAGTATTTT. As protein: CSVDGLAGGTDTQYF.

This clonotype was detected a few times. Written as DNA, the CDR3 is TGCGCCAGCAGCTCCTACGGGTCCGTGACCTCACGGAACATTCAGTACTTC. It codes for CASSSYGSVTSRNIQYF. The chain couples TRBV5-1 to TRBJ2-4; no firm D call. The V gene's germline CDR1 is SGHRS and CDR2 YFSETQ. CDR3 size: 17 residues. The ends were cut back, 3 bases at V and 7 bases at J, with 23 bases in the middle.

This clonotype was seen more than once but under ten times. The V gene is TRBV4-2, the J gene TRBJ2-3; 10 nucleotides line up with TRBD2. The CDR3 covers 16 residues. Germline CDR1 LGHNA, CDR2 YNFKEQ. J gave up 5 bases and V 0 bases, and 5 bases lay outside the gene matches. The chain's CDR3 is CASSQELAGGVDTQYF. The CDR3 region has the DNA TGTGCCAGCAGCCAAGAGTTAGCGGGGGGAGTAGATACGCAGTATTTT.

A note on this clonotype: Since a much larger clone is just one base distant, this may be a read error. The chain employs TRBV29-1 and TRBJ1-2; D ambiguous. The V end lost 5 bases, the J end lost 4 bases, and 8 bases lay between the germline ends. The CDR3 contains 11 residues. Germline values: CDR1 SQVTM, CDR2 ANQGSEA. DNA of the CDR3: TGCAGCGTTAGGACCTCCTATGGCTACACCTTC. Translation: CSVRTSYGYTF.

J is TRBJ2-7 and V is TRBV28, with 9 bases matching TRBD1. V shed 4 bases, J shed 6 bases, and the junction held 4 bases outside the gene matches. CDR1 MDHEN and CDR2 SYDVKM come from the germline V gene. The CDR3 covers 13 residues. In nucleotides, the CDR3 is TGTGCCAGCAGTTGGGACAGGGTTCGCGAGCAGTACTTC. Translating gives CASSWDRVREQYF.

The J gene is TRBJ1-4, the V gene TRBV28; tentative D call: TRBD1 (5 bases). Germline V gene data show CDR1 as MDHEN and CDR2 as SYDVKM. V lost 3 bases and J lost 2, with 10 bases in between. The CDR3 is 15 amino acids. The CDR3 nucleotides are TGTGCCAGCAGTTTTTGGGGGGAGACTAATGAAAAACTGTTTTTT. The encoded protein is CASSFWGETNEKLFF. The variable domain in full, completed from reference TRBV28 and TRBJ1-4, reads DVKVTQSSRYLVKRTGEKVFLECVQDMDHENMFWYRQDPGLGLRLIYFSYDVKMKEKGDIPEGYSVSREKKERFSLILESASTNQTSMYLCASSFWGETNEKLFFGSGTQLSVL.

This clonotype was observed a few times. The chain links TRBV29-1 to TRBJ2-7; 8 nucleotides line up with TRBD1. The CDR3 covers 13 residues. The ends lost 3 bases at V and 6 bases at J; junction bases unmatched: 7. CDR1 is SQVTM and CDR2 is ANQGSEA in the germline V gene. In DNA form, the CDR3 reads TGCAGCGTTGAGAGGCAGGGGGCGGGCGAGCAGTACTTC. It is translated as CSVERQGAGEQYF.

The V gene is TRBV2, the J gene TRBJ2-1; 8 nucleotides align to TRBD1. CDR1 is SNHLY and CDR2 is FYNNEI in the germline V gene. J gave up 6 bases and V 6 bases, and 7 bases lay outside the gene matches. The CDR3 runs 14 residues. As DNA, the CDR3 is TGTGCCAGCAGGCCGGGACAGGAACGCAATGAGCAGTTCTTC. Amino acids: CASRPGQERNEQFF. The whole variable domain, filled in from reference TRBV2 and TRBJ2-1, reads EPEVTQTPSHQVTQMGQEVILRCVPISNHLYFYWYRQILGQKVEFLVSFYNNEISEKSEIFDDQFSVERPDGSNFTLKIRSTKLEDSAMYFCASRPGQERNEQFFGPGTRLTVL.

This clonotype showed up just a few times. The chain couples TRBV9 to TRBJ2-7; 9 bases line up with TRBD1. J lost 7 bases, V lost 4 bases, and 6 bases had no gene match. Germline lookup yields CDR1 SGDLS and CDR2 YYNGEE. The CDR3 totals 13 residues. The CDR3 spells CASSRTGGREQYF. For the CDR3, the DNA is TGTGCCAGCAGCCGTACAGGGGGCAGAGAGCAGTACTTC.

The chain links TRBV12-3 or TRBV12-4 to TRBJ1-4; D possibly corresponds to TRBD1 (6 bases). The CDR3 contains 15 residues. Trimming removed 4 bases at V and 3 bases at J, with 12 bases between. CDR3 loop: CASSSSGVANEKLFF. DNA for the CDR3: TGTGCCAGCAGTTCCTCAGGGGTTGCTAATGAAAAACTGTTTTTT.

The DNA for the CDR3 is TGTGCCATCAGTCCTTGGGTTGACACTGAAGCTTTCTTT. Translating gives CAISPWVDTEAFF. The chain combines TRBV10-3 with TRBJ1-1, with unresolved D. Trimming cost V 5 bases and J 3 bases, with 10 bases left between them. The CDR3 spans 13 residues. The germline CDR1 and CDR2 sequences are ENHRY and SYGVKD.

This clonotype was detected only a few times. V and J are TRBV6-2 or TRBV6-3 and TRBJ2-7; TRBD1 aligns across 10 bases. The CDR3 extends over 16 amino acids. V was pared by 3 bases and J by 4 bases, with 9 bases of the junction left unmatched. Germline CDR1 reads MNHEY; CDR2 reads SVGEGT. CDR3 coding DNA: TGTGCCAGCAGTTATCCGTCTTGGGACAGGGGTTACGAGCAGTACTTC. Amino acids: CASSYPSWDRGYEQYF.

The gene calls are TRBV29-1 and TRBJ1-2, with D possibly matching TRBD1 (6 bases). The germline gives CDR1 SQVTM, CDR2 ANQGSEA. Trimming left V 6 bases short and J 4 bases short, with 15 bases between. This CDR3 is built from 13 residues. The CDR3 region is CSVSQGLGYGYTF. For the CDR3, the DNA is TGCAGCGTGTCACAGGGTTTAGGCTATGGCTACACCTTC.

The J gene is TRBJ1-1, the V gene TRBV29-1, with a weak D call TRBD1 (5 bases). V lost 3 bases and J 1 base, leaving 15 bases between the germline ends. Germline V lookup: CDR1 SQVTM, CDR2 ANQGSEA. The CDR3 is made up of 15 amino acids. CDR3 loop: CSVDSRQGQNTEAFF. CDR3 nucleotides: TGCAGCGTTGACTCCAGGCAGGGCCAGAACACTGAAGCTTTCTTT.

The J gene is TRBJ2-7, the V gene TRBV10-3; no clear D. Trimming shortened V by 2 bases and J by 1 base, and 3 bases separated the two germline ends. The CDR3 totals 12 residues. Germline assignment: CDR1 ENHRY and CDR2 SYGVKD. The CDR3 bases are TGTGCCATCAGTGAGCAGTCCTACGAGCAGTACTTC. Its translation is CAISEQSYEQYF.